Following are 16 T cell receptor beta chains from one sample sequenced in a study of shared clonotypes between healthy human individuals. Naive CD8 isolation took CD45RO-negative cells positively selected for CCR7 and excluded terminally differentiated effector memory CD45RA+ cells. Libraries were prepared by immunoSEQ multiplex PCR; TCRdb keeps only in-frame clonotypes and omits some of them. The profile shows 1.5 million to 2.5 million clones, approximately 94% of them singletons. Sequencing input: naive CD8+ T cells sorted from blood. The receptors were gathered from a man aged 18 to 29 in good health.

J is TRBJ1-2 and V is TRBV10-3; 7 nucleotides match TRBD1. With 6 bases clipped from V and 6 bases from J, the junction kept 13 bases outside the gene matches. This CDR3 has 15 residues. The germline V gene has CDR1 ENHRY and CDR2 SYGVKD. Written as DNA, the CDR3 is TGTGCCATCAGAGCAGGACAGGCGGTTTTTAATGGCTACACCTTC. Translated: CAIRAGQAVFNGYTF.

The chain is built from TRBV6-6 and TRBJ1-2; D uncertain. Trimming pared 1 base from V and 0 bases from J, leaving 9 bases between. This CDR3 has 15 amino acids. Germline V gives CDR1 MNHNY, CDR2 SVGAGI (reference sequence). CDR3 nucleotide sequence: TGTGCCAGCAGTTACTATCGGACCCCTAACTATGGCTACACCTTC. Its translation is CASSYYRTPNYGYTF.

The rearrangement uses TRBV5-1 and TRBJ2-7; D remains unclear. The length of the CDR3 is 13 residues. The V gene lost 2 bases and the J gene lost 6 bases, with 12 bases spanning the gap. CDR1 and CDR2 from the germline V gene are SGHRS and YFSETQ. In DNA form, the CDR3 reads TGCGCCAGCAGCTTATCAGACCCCCTCGAGCAGTACTTC. The encoded protein is CASSLSDPLEQYF.

Concerning this clone itself: Other DNA sequences in the same sample also yield this CDR3. The chain links TRBV5-6 to TRBJ2-7; 7 bases agree with TRBD1. The length of the CDR3 is 14 residues. Germline CDR1 SGHDT, CDR2 YYEEEE. V was pared by 3 bases and J by 1 base, with 4 bases of the junction left unmatched. This CDR3 is CASSWGTESYEQYF. CDR3 sequence (DNA): TGTGCCAGCAGCTGGGGGACAGAGTCCTACGAGCAGTACTTC.

This chain connects TRBV27 to TRBJ1-3; D is uncertain. V was cut by 2 bases and J by 2 bases, with 16 bases left in between. There are 17 residues in the CDR3. The germline CDR1 and CDR2 sequences are MNHEY and SMNVEV (reference sequence). CDR3: CASSLLSGPSPGNTIYF. CDR3 sequence (DNA): TGTGCCAGCAGTTTACTGTCAGGCCCATCTCCTGGAAACACCATATATTTT.

The CDR3 nucleotides are TGTGCCAGCAGTGAATGGTTGGGGTTGGGCCTTGGGAGTGGAAACACCATATATTTT. Translating gives CASSEWLGLGLGSGNTIYF. The rearrangement joins TRBV2 to TRBJ1-3, with no clear D. The V and J ends lost 2 bases and 3 bases respectively, with 23 bases between them. Germline CDR1 SNHLY, CDR2 FYNNEI. The CDR3 extends over 19 amino acids.

The J gene is TRBJ1-6, the V gene TRBV5-6, with D possibly TRBD1 on 5 matching bases. The CDR3 has 16 amino acids. The ends were cut back, 4 bases at V and 0 bases at J, with 11 bases in the middle. Germline V CDR1 and CDR2: SGHDT, YYEEEE. CDR3 coding DNA: TGTGCCAGCAGCATAACCGGGGCCTCCTATAATTCACCCCTCCACTTT. Its protein is CASSITGASYNSPLHF.

J is TRBJ2-7 and V is TRBV4-1, with 11 positions matching TRBD2. The V gene's germline CDR1 is MGHRA and CDR2 YSYEKL. Losses at the gene ends were 1 base for V and 0 bases for J; bases not matched to a gene: 8. The length of the CDR3 is 18 residues. CDR3: CASSQGLASGGSSYEQYF. CDR3 in DNA: TGCGCCAGCAGCCAAGGGCTGGCTAGCGGGGGGAGCTCCTACGAGCAGTACTTC.

The rearrangement joins TRBV29-1 to TRBJ2-1; 12 nucleotides align to TRBD2. J was trimmed by 9 bases and V by 4 bases; bases with no gene match: 7. Germline V gene data show CDR1 as SQVTM and CDR2 as ANQGSEA. The CDR3 runs 14 residues. CDR3 DNA sequence: TGCAGCGTTGTCCTAGCGGGAGGGCCTCCTGAGCAGTTCTTC. It is translated as CSVVLAGGPPEQFF.

This chain links TRBV6-6 with TRBJ1-5, with 8 bases identical to TRBD1. This CDR3 is built from 15 residues. Germline V CDR1 and CDR2: MNHNY, SVGAGI (reference sequence). Trimming removed 2 bases from V and 7 bases from J; junction bases left unmatched: 7. The CDR3 coding sequence is TGTGCCAGCAGTTACGGGCAGGACAGGGCCCAGCCCCAGCATTTT. It codes for CASSYGQDRAQPQHF.

The chain employs TRBV19 and TRBJ2-7, with D tentatively TRBD1 (5 bases). The length of the CDR3 is 15 residues. From germline, CDR1 is LNHDA and CDR2 SQIVND (reference sequence). Trimming cost V 3 bases and J 3 bases, with 15 bases left between them. The CDR3: CASSMSPTEIYEQYF. CDR3 DNA sequence: TGTGCCAGTAGTATGTCCCCGACAGAGATCTACGAGCAGTACTTC.

J is TRBJ1-5 and V is TRBV2; no clear D. The CDR3 is 14 amino acids. Germline-derived CDR1 and CDR2 are SNHLY and FYNNEI. V gave up 7 bases and J gave up 0 bases, with 10 bases separating them. In DNA, the CDR3 is TGTGCCAGCACTTCGACTCATAGCAATCAGCCCCAGCATTTT. Translated, it gives CASTSTHSNQPQHF.

The rearrangement uses TRBV7-2 and TRBJ2-2, with D tentatively TRBD2 (5 bases). V gave up 1 base and J gave up 7 bases, with 16 bases separating them. There are 16 residues in the CDR3. The germline V gene has CDR1 SGHTA and CDR2 FQGNSA. The CDR3: CASSLGFPYSDGELFF. CDR3 nucleotide sequence: TGTGCCAGCAGCTTAGGCTTTCCCTATAGCGACGGGGAGCTGTTTTTT.

The genes are TRBV5-8 and TRBJ1-4, with unresolved D. The CDR3 covers 14 residues. The V gene's germline CDR1 is SGHTS and CDR2 YDEGEE. The V and J ends lost 2 bases and 3 bases respectively, with 8 bases between them. CDR3 DNA sequence: TGTGCCAGCAGCTTAAGCACAGCTAATGAAAAACTGTTTTTT. Translating it yields CASSLSTANEKLFF.

This chain joins TRBV10-3 and TRBJ2-1; TRBD2 aligns across 9 bases. The CDR3 contains 17 residues. V trimming: 4 bases; J trimming: 1 base; junction bases outside the gene matches: 8. CDR1 and CDR2 (germline): ENHRY, SYGVKD. DNA of the CDR3: TGTGCCATCAGTGGGCCCTTAGCGGGAGTGTCCTACAATGAGCAGTTCTTC. Translating it yields CAISGPLAGVSYNEQFF.

This sequence joins TRBV5-8 and TRBJ1-4, with D possibly matching TRBD1 (5 bases). Germline V gene data show CDR1 as SGHTS and CDR2 as YDEGEE. The CDR3 has 16 residues. The V end was cut by 4 bases, the J end by 7 bases, with 20 bases between. CDR3 DNA sequence: TGTGCCAGCAGCGTGGGGGTGGATCGGCGGGGTGAAAAACTGTTTTTT. Translated, it gives CASSVGVDRRGEKLFF.